The sequence of this T cell receptor (beta chain) was determined in a study of cytomegalovirus exposure and HLA in healthy donors. Study details: Roughly 180 million T cells yielded some 120 million unique TCR beta sequences in earlier analysis.

V lost 4 bases and J lost 6; bases outside the gene matches: 9. The CDR3 length is 16 residues. Per the germline V gene, CDR1 is MNHEY and CDR2 is SVGAGI. Findings and limits, study-wide: When a later analysis was performed, an Asian-associated ancestry cluster reportedly had fewer N-insertions than the approximately 700-donor mean. Among TCR beta chains, those listed as cytomegalovirus-associated numbered under 200.

As to this clone: Its antigen is still unknown.

It was with 60 Vbeta and 13 Jbeta primers that the PCR ran. Sequencing used immunoSEQ multiplex PCR; TCRdb keeps in-frame clones, though not all of them. The sample contains 150,000 or so clones, roughly 80% of which appear only once. The source is a man aged 18 to 35 in good health and CMV-seropositive. What was sequenced was PBMCs. The chain has TRBV6-5 and TRBJ1-4, with TRBD1 identical over 9 bases. The CDR3 nucleotides read TGTGCCAGCAGTTGGGACAGGGCATTCTCGGATGAAAAACTGTTTTTT. Translated: CASSWDRAFSDEKLFF.